These 18 T cell receptor beta chains share one sample of origin, sequenced in a study of identical twins. TCRdb re-called the 5' RACE reads through MiXCR, storing one row per CDR3 protein. The sample has approximately 700,000 distinct CDR3 sequences, about 20% seen once. These sequences were also reported in another study, on T cells expressing NK-cell markers.

The sequenced sample consisted of PBMCs. The receptors stem from a young woman in good health.

V gene TRBV12-3 or TRBV12-4 combines with J gene TRBJ2-1; D tentatively fits TRBD1 or TRBD2 (5 bases each). This CDR3 is 15 amino acids long. Trimming took 7 bases from V and 2 from J, leaving 15 bases between them. CDR3: CASMIRGITYNEQFF. The DNA for the CDR3 is TGTGCCAGCATGATCCGGGGCATCACCTACAATGAGCAGTTCTTC.

Only one count was recorded for this clonotype. The DNA for the CDR3 is TGTGCCAGCAGTTACCCCTCGTGGACTAGCGGGATTGGTTACAATGAGCAGTTCTTC. Amino acid sequence: CASSYPSWTSGIGYNEQFF. The rearrangement uses TRBV6-2 or TRBV6-3 and TRBJ2-1, with 12 bases matching TRBD2. Unmatched junction bases numbered 12, after V lost 2 bases and J lost 4 bases. The germline CDR1 and CDR2 sequences are MNHEY and SVGEGT. The CDR3 runs 19 residues.

The sample holds a few counts of this clonotype. The J gene is TRBJ2-7, the V gene TRBV6-2 or TRBV6-3; D is unresolved. The V gene's germline CDR1 is MNHEY and CDR2 SVGEGT. Trimming left V 0 bases short and J 4 bases short, with 10 bases between. The CDR3 spans 14 residues. CDR3 in amino acids: CASSYSMPDYEQYF. The DNA for the CDR3 is TGTGCCAGCAGTTACTCGATGCCTGATTACGAGCAGTACTTC.

CDR3: CASRGLAGGRFEQFF. The CDR3 nucleotides are TGTGCCAGCAGGGGACTAGCGGGGGGACGATTTGAGCAGTTCTTC. V gene TRBV2 combines with J gene TRBJ2-1; TRBD2 matches at 15 bases. Germline trimming cut 6 bases from V and 9 bases from J; bases unmatched to any gene: 6. CDR3 length: 15 amino acids. CDR1 is SNHLY, CDR2 FYNNEI, per germline.

V and J are TRBV6-1 and TRBJ2-7; 8 bases map to TRBD2. In germline, CDR1 is MNHNS, CDR2 SASEGT. This CDR3 has 14 residues. V lost 6 bases and J lost 5; bases outside the gene matches: 9. The CDR3 loop reads CASSELGGGHEQYF. The CDR3 DNA is TGTGCCAGCAGCGAACTTGGCGGGGGGCACGAGCAGTACTTC.

In its sample, this clonotype was seen many times. The CDR3 coding sequence is TGTGCCAGCAGGGGACTAGCCTACGAGCAGTACTTC. Its protein product is CASRGLAYEQYF. The rearrangement uses TRBV3-1 and TRBJ2-7, with 8 bases aligning to TRBD2. V shed 6 bases and J 2 bases; nucleotides not matched to a gene: 0. Germline assignment: CDR1 LGHDT and CDR2 YNNKEL (reference sequence). The CDR3 covers 12 residues.

This clonotype was seen only once. The chain joins TRBV11-1 to TRBJ2-3, with 8 bases that match TRBD1. CDR3 length: 16 amino acids. Germline values: CDR1 SGHAT, CDR2 FQDESV (reference sequence). Trimming took 5 bases from V and 2 from J; bases not matched to a gene: 9. CDR3 in DNA: TGTGCCAGCAGCGAGACAGGGGCCTATTACACAGATACGCAGTATTTT. Residues: CASSETGAYYTDTQYF.

Many counts were recorded for this clonotype. The chain uses TRBV20-1 and TRBJ1-2, with D maybe TRBD1 (6 bases). The CDR3 spans 13 residues. Trimming stripped 6 bases from V and 8 bases from J, with 19 bases between. Germline values: CDR1 DFQATT, CDR2 SNEGSKA (reference sequence). The CDR3 nucleotides are TGCAGTGCCGCTGCAGGGGCCTTCGGCGGCTACACCTTC. This sequence encodes CSAAAGAFGGYTF.

The CDR3, as DNA: TGCAGCGTCGGCTCCGGGGGAAGGGACTATGGCTACACCTTC. Translating gives CSVGSGGRDYGYTF. This chain connects TRBV29-1 to TRBJ1-2, with TRBD1 as a possible D gene (5 bases). The CDR3 contains 14 residues. CDR1 SQVTM and CDR2 ANQGSEA come from the germline V gene. The V end lost 6 bases, the J end lost 3 bases, and 17 bases lay between the germline ends.

V is TRBV27 and J is TRBJ2-7; D not certain. Germline V gives CDR1 MNHEY, CDR2 SMNVEV (reference sequence). The V and J ends lost 1 base and 2 bases respectively, with 9 bases between them. This CDR3 contains 14 residues. CDR3 nucleotides: TGTGCCAGCAGTTTATACAACAGAACCTACGAGCAGTACTTC. It translates to CASSLYNRTYEQYF.

This clonotype came up many times. The CDR3 DNA follows: TGTGCCAGCAGTTTATCCGCCGGGGAGCTGTTTTTT. It translates to CASSLSAGELFF. V is TRBV12-3 or TRBV12-4 and J is TRBJ2-2; no clear D gene. The CDR3 consists of 12 residues. V lost 2 bases and J lost 6, with 4 bases in between.

The chain has TRBV7-2 and TRBJ1-3; D not certain. The CDR3 sequence is 14 residues long. CDR1 and CDR2 from the germline V gene are SGHTA and FQGNSA. V was clipped by 0 bases and J by 2 bases, with 5 bases between them. CDR3 protein: CASSLAQAGNTIYF. Written as DNA, the CDR3 is TGTGCCAGCAGCTTAGCGCAGGCTGGAAACACCATATATTTT. The full variable domain, its missing parts supplied by reference TRBV7-2 and TRBJ1-3, is GAGVSQSPSNKVTEKGKDVELRCDPISGHTALYWYRQSLGQGLEFLIYFQGNSAPDKSGLPSDRFSAERTGGSVSTLTIQRTQQEDSAVYLCASSLAQAGNTIYFGEGSWLTVV.

The rearrangement uses TRBV20-1 and TRBJ2-1, with no clear D. V lost 0 bases to trimming and J lost 5 bases, with 5 bases between them. Germline V gene data show CDR1 as DFQATT and CDR2 as SNEGSKA (reference sequence). The CDR3 spans 12 residues. The CDR3 bases are TGCAGTGCTAGAGATGGCAACAATGAGCAGTTCTTC. It codes for CSARDGNNEQFF.

A few counts support this clonotype. V gene TRBV5-1 combines with J gene TRBJ2-1, with 10 bases that match TRBD2. This CDR3 contains 15 residues. Germline loops: CDR1 SGHRS, CDR2 YFSETQ. Trimming at V came to 4 bases and at J to 2 bases, leaving 3 bases not matched to a gene. The CDR3 is CASSIGLAAYNEQFF. CDR3 DNA sequence: TGCGCCAGCAGCATTGGACTAGCGGCCTACAATGAGCAGTTCTTC.

This clonotype came up a few times. V and J are TRBV6-1 and TRBJ1-1; TRBD1 aligns across 7 bases. This CDR3 is built from 16 residues. The V segment lost 2 bases and the J segment 3 bases; nucleotides outside the gene matches: 9. Germline V gene lookup returns CDR1 MNHNS and CDR2 SASEGT. The chain's CDR3 is CASSERTGRGDTEAFF. In DNA, the CDR3 is TGTGCCAGCAGTGAAAGGACAGGCCGTGGTGACACTGAAGCTTTCTTT.

This clonotype was counted only a few times. The V and J genes are TRBV6-5 and TRBJ2-7, with D possibly matching TRBD2 (6 bases). This CDR3 region has 13 residues. Germline V gene sequence: CDR1 MNHEY, CDR2 SVGAGI. Trimming cost V 7 bases and J 5 bases, with 15 bases left between them. The CDR3 reads CASIKRGGHEQYF. The CDR3 DNA reads TGTGCCAGCATTAAACGAGGAGGGCACGAGCAGTACTTC.

This clonotype came up many times. The rearrangement links TRBV27 to TRBJ2-1; 11 bases align to TRBD2. CDR1 MNHEY and CDR2 SMNVEV come from the germline V gene (reference sequence). This CDR3 region has 16 residues. V was clipped by 4 bases and J by 3 bases; unmatched bases: 5. The CDR3 coding sequence is TGTGCCAGCAGTTCCGTCACTAGCGGGGGCTACAATGAGCAGTTCTTC. Translation gives CASSSVTSGGYNEQFF.

The chain employs TRBV6-2 or TRBV6-3 and TRBJ2-1; no firm D call. Deletions cut 8 bases from V and 8 bases from J, with 19 bases between. The V gene's germline CDR1 is MNHEY and CDR2 SVGEGT. CDR3 length: 14 residues. The CDR3 bases are TGTGCCAGCCTACGGGCGGTAGGTCGTGATGAGCAGTTCTTC. Its translation is CASLRAVGRDEQFF.